This entry describes one TCR beta chain. Replicate PCRs for unsorted PBMC used around 280 ng DNA (about 30,000 T cell genomes). In the original processing: ImmunoSEQ output lacked quality scores and full-length reads, limiting matched filtering. The assay was immunoSEQ multiplex PCR, and TCRdb's table has in-frame clones only and misses some. V, J and clone size are those of that table, while D and trimming were read from the DNA. The sample shows some 450,000 clones, roughly three quarters of them seen only once. The data are from a study of shared clonotypes between healthy human individuals. The length of the CDR3 is 16 residues. Germline V gene sequence: CDR1 MDHEN, CDR2 SYDVKM. Germline trimming cut 7 bases from V and 6 bases from J; bases unmatched to any gene: 17. Each of the donors was a healthy adult who was HIV-negative and had not had a recent acute infection or vaccination. Nashville, Tennessee was home to all donors, who were Caucasian adults.

The receptor was derived from a woman between 40 and 50 years old in good health. Some clones in this sample may be carry-over from other donors' samples. The rearrangement joins TRBV28 to TRBJ1-2; 7 bases match TRBD1. Material: PBMCs. The CDR3 DNA reads TGTGCCAGCATTCCCTCCGGGACAGCTTTGGGAGATGGCTACACCTTC. It is translated as CASIPSGTALGDGYTF.